This paragraph reports one T cell receptor (beta chain). In germline, CDR1 is MNHEY, CDR2 SVGAGI. This CDR3 region has 15 residues. Trimming shortened V by 0 bases and J by 0 bases, and 9 bases separated the two germline ends. The sample belongs to a study of T cell changes during pregnancy in multiple sclerosis. Clones were sequenced by immunoSEQ multiplex PCR, and TCRdb holds only the in-frame ones, with some missing. Seen here are roughly 100,000 clones, around 94% observed once, and the top ten hold about 0.88%. The material was peripheral blood, obtained after pregnancy. The sequence derives from a female donor with multiple sclerosis, enrolled in a pregnancy study. The chain couples TRBV6-5 to TRBJ2-7, with unresolved D. DNA for the CDR3: TGTGCCAGCAGTTACTCGAGAACTTTCTCCTACGAGCAGTACTTC. It yields the protein CASSYSRTFSYEQYF.